This is a list of T cell receptor beta chains from one sample in a study of OX40 agonist ivuxolimab in advanced cancers. Clones were read by immunoSEQ multiplex PCR, and TCRdb kept only the in-frame ones, dropping some. The table includes approximately 58,000 clones, 88% detected once. The sequenced sample was CD4+ or CD8+ T cells sorted from blood, obtained in a trial of the OX40 agonist ivuxolimab. The receptors here all came from an adult with an advanced solid tumor such as melanoma, head and neck, liver or kidney cancer. The CDR3 runs from the conserved cysteine through the conserved F or W. A D gene is named only where the DNA matches it firmly. Size is omitted from some rows. Given values are once, few, many or a class for expanded clones.

J gene,clone size,V gene,D gene,CDR3 DNA,CDR3 protein
TRBJ1-5,once,TRBV7-3,TRBD1,TGTGCCAGCAGCCCGGACAGGGGGCAGCCCCAGCATTTT,CASSPDRGQPQHF
TRBJ2-1,-,TRBV4-3,TRBD2,TGCGCCAGCAGCCAAGAGATAGCGGGACACAATGAGCAGTTCTTC,CASSQEIAGHNEQFF
TRBJ1-2,-,TRBV7-8,-,TGTGCCAGCAGCCCCCGGCAGGATTCCACTTATGGCTACACCTTC,CASSPRQDSTYGYTF
TRBJ2-4,-,TRBV4-3,-,TGCGCCAGCAGCCAAGCCCCGGGAGGGGGCGTCGCCAAAAACATTCAGTACTTC,CASSQAPGGGVAKNIQYF
TRBJ1-1,-,TRBV18,-,TGTGCCAGCTCTCCAGAGGTTATGAACACTGAAGCTTTCTTT,CASSPEVMNTEAFF
TRBJ2-2,-,TRBV13,TRBD2,TGTGCCAGCAGCTCTAGCGGGAGGGCCGACGGGGAGCTGTTTTTT,CASSSSGRADGELFF
TRBJ2-1,-,TRBV7-9,-,TGTGCCAGCAGCTTAAGCAATGAGCAGTTCTTC,CASSLSNEQFF
TRBJ2-7,-,TRBV11-2,TRBD2,TGTGCCAGCAGCTTGACTAGCGGAAGCTCCTACGAGCAGTACTTC,CASSLTSGSSYEQYF
TRBJ1-4,few,TRBV9,-,TGTGCCAGCAGCCCAGGGCTAACAGAAAAACTGTTTTTT,CASSPGLTEKLFF
TRBJ2-2,-,TRBV27,TRBD2,TGTGCCAGCAGTTTAATTGATCCTAGCGGACACACCGGGGAGCTGTTTTTT,CASSLIDPSGHTGELFF
TRBJ2-4,-,TRBV19,TRBD1,TGTGCCAGTATGTGGACAGGGGTAGCCATTCAGTACTTC,CASMWTGVAIQYF
TRBJ2-7,-,TRBV28,TRBD1,TGTGCCAGCAGTTTGATGGGGACAGGGCTGGGCTACGAGCAGTACTTC,CASSLMGTGLGYEQYF
TRBJ1-2,-,TRBV19,TRBD1,TGTGCCAGTGGGGGGGGACAGGGCCTAAATGGCTACACCTTC,CASGGGQGLNGYTF
TRBJ2-5,-,TRBV19,TRBD1,TGTGCCAGTAGTATAAATTTAGGCCGCTCCGGGACAGTGGAGACCCAGTACTTC,CASSINLGRSGTVETQYF
TRBJ2-7,-,TRBV4-1,-,TGCGCCAGCAGCCAAGATGTGTTTTGGGGAAGTGGGGCATACGAGCAGTACTTC,CASSQDVFWGSGAYEQYF
TRBJ1-2,-,TRBV4-1,-,TGCGCCAGCAGCCGACCGGACGGCCCTATGGGCGGCTACACCTTC,CASSRPDGPMGGYTF
TRBJ1-6,-,TRBV5-6,-,TGTGCCAGCAGCTTGCCGGGGAACAAGTATAATTCACCCCTCCACTTT,CASSLPGNKYNSPLHF
TRBJ2-5,-,TRBV18,-,TGTGCCAGCTCACCTCAAAGGGGTCAAGAGACCCAGTACTTC,CASSPQRGQETQYF
TRBJ1-6,-,TRBV27,-,TGTGCCAGCAAACTCGCCGGGGCCGGGCCAAATAATTCACCCCTCCACTTT,CASKLAGAGPNNSPLHF
TRBJ2-7,-,TRBV30,TRBD2,TGTGCCTGGAAAGCACTAGCGGCAAGCTCCTACGAGCAGTACTTC,CAWKALAASSYEQYF
TRBJ2-7,once,TRBV28,-,TGTGCCAGCCGTTACGGGGGCTCCTACGAGCAGTACTTC,CASRYGGSYEQYF
TRBJ1-3,-,TRBV18,-,TGTGCCAGCTCACCAGGGGGCTCTGGAAACACCATATATTTT,CASSPGGSGNTIYF
TRBJ2-1,-,TRBV28,-,TGTGCCAGCAGCCTTCCGGGCCCACCCCATGTCGATGAGCAGTTCTTC,CASSLPGPPHVDEQFF
TRBJ2-3,-,TRBV14,TRBD2,TGTGCCAGCAGCAAATGGACTAGCGGGACGTCCACAGATACGCAGTATTTT,CASSKWTSGTSTDTQYF
TRBJ2-3,-,TRBV28,TRBD2,TGTGCCAGCAGGGTACTAGCGGCAGGCACAGATACGCAGTATTTT,CASRVLAAGTDTQYF
TRBJ1-2,once,TRBV28,TRBD1,TGTGCCAGCAGTCCCCCGGGACAGCAGAATGGCTACACCTTC,CASSPPGQQNGYTF
TRBJ1-5,-,TRBV7-2,-,TGTGCCAGCAGCCGACGTCCACTGGGTCAGCCCCAGCATTTT,CASSRRPLGQPQHF
TRBJ1-3,-,TRBV7-6,-,TGTGCCAGCAGCTTAATGAGCGCGGGGGTTAGTGGAAACACCATATATTTT,CASSLMSAGVSGNTIYF